This TCR beta chain was captured by sequencing in a study of breast tumors, draining lymph nodes, adjacent tissues (dated by TCRdb to about 2016). Looking at the study overall: The study compared TCR beta repertoires across tumor, adjacent nontumor tissue and axillary lymph nodes from breast cancer patients. The study aimed to assess the relationships and possible T-cell exchange between tumor, surrounding tissue and draining lymph node repertoires in human breast cancer.

Overall study outcomes, separate from this receptor: T-cell repertoire diversity in tumors was found to be lower than in lymph nodes but higher than in nontumor tissue, and preferential V and J gene usage was observed. The data were considered consistent with most tumor T cells being derived from the lymph node and subsequently expanding within tumor tissue. Tumor and nontumor tissue repertoires were significantly more similar in luminal-like than in basal-like breast cancer. The study presented the conclusion that tumor T cells originate in lymph nodes as consistent with a hypothesis, not as something directly demonstrated.

The junction carries 5 bases between V and J, which are trimmed by 5 bases and 0 bases respectively. Reading from cysteine to phenylalanine, the CDR3 counts 12 amino acids. Only the CDR3 DNA stays, 36 bases, in frame from base 1. Looking up the germline V gene yields CDR1 SGHTA and CDR2 FQGNSA. This clonotype was seen ten or more times. No antigen is known for it. No much larger clone is present one base from it, and per-base qualities are unavailable. TCRdb lists the instrument as Illumina HiSeq 2000. TCR beta chain libraries were generated through multiplex PCR amplification. The amplified TCR beta chain products were analyzed by high-throughput sequencing. TCRdb redid the processing of the public reads, applying fastp at Q25 and MiXCR, and retained in-frame beta chains. CDR3 protein duplicates are merged, each entry listing the most common genes and DNA. In this sample the table shows tens of thousands of distinct CDR3 sequences, just over 35% of which occur a single time. The ten most abundant clones make up approximately 10% of the sample.

This TCR was sampled from a female donor with breast cancer. Some clones in this sample may be carry-over from other donors' samples. The V and J genes are TRBV7-2 and TRBJ2-7; TRBD2 is a weak D gene call, 5 bases matching. Sample: breast tumor tissue. The CDR3 is CASSTSSYEQYF. The sequence in DNA is TGTGCCAGCAGCACTAGCTCCTACGAGCAGTACTTC. The CDR3, completed at both ends by the reference TRBV7-2 and TRBJ2-7 genes, gives the full variable domain GAGVSQSPSNKVTEKGKDVELRCDPISGHTALYWYRQSLGQGLEFLIYFQGNSAPDKSGLPSDRFSAERTGGSVSTLTIQRTQQEDSAVYLCASSTSSYEQYFGPGTRLTVT.